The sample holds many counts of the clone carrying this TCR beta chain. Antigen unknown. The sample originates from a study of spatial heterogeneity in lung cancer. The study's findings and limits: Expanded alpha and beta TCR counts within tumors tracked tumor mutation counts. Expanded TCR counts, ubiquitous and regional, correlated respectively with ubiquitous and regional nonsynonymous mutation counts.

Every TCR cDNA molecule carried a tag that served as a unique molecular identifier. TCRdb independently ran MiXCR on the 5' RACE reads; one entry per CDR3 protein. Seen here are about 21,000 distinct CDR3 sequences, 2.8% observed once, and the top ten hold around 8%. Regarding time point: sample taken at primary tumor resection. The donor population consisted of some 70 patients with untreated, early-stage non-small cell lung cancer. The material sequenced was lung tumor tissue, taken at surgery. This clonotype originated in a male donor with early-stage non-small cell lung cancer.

The CDR3 DNA reads as TGTGCTAGTGGTCTGGAGTCTGGGGCCAACGTCCTGACTTTC. As protein: CASGLESGANVLTF. V gene TRBV12-5 combines with J gene TRBJ2-6; D call uncertain. The V end lost 5 bases, the J end lost 1 base, and 6 bases lay between the germline ends. Germline V gene data show CDR1 as LGHNT and CDR2 as FRNRAP. CDR3 length: 14 amino acids. Full variable domain (outside the CDR3, taken from reference TRBV12-5 and TRBJ2-6): DARVTQTPRHKVTEMGQEVTMRCQPILGHNTVFWYRQTMMQGLELLAYFRNRAPLDDSGMPKDRFSAEMPDATLATLKIQPSEPRDSAVYFCASGLESGANVLTFGAGSRLTVL.